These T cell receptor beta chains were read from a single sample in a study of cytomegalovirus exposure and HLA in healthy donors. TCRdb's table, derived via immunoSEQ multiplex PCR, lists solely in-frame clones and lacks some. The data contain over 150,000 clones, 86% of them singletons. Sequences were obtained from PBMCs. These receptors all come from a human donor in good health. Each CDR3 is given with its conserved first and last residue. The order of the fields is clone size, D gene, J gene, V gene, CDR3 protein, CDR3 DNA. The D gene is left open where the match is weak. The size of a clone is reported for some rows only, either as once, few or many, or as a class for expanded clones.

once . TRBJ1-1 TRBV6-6 CASSYRQGSAFF TGTGCCAGCAGTTACCGTCAGGGATCAGCTTTCTTT
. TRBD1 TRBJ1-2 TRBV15 CATSSRDSHYGYTF TGTGCCACCAGCAGTCGGGACAGTCACTATGGCTACACCTTC
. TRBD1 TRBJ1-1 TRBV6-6 CAGQGPNTEAFF TGTGCCGGACAGGGGCCAAACACTGAAGCTTTCTTT
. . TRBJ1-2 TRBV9 CASSVRGSGYTF TGTGCCAGCAGCGTCAGGGGTAGCGGCTACACCTTC
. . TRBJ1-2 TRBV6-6 CASSLRFPNYGYTF TGTGCCAGCAGCCTCAGGTTCCCTAACTATGGCTACACCTTC
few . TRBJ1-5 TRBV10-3 CAISESGLSGQPQHF TGTGCCATCAGTGAATCAGGGTTGAGTGGCCAGCCCCAGCATTTT
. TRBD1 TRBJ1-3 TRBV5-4 CASSETGAGNTIYF TGTGCCAGCAGCGAGACAGGGGCTGGAAACACCATATATTTT
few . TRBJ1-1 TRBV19 CATARGAEAFF TGTGCCACCGCCAGGGGCGCTGAAGCTTTCTTT
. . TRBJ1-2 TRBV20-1 CSARTGSGYTF TGCAGTGCTAGAACGGGTTCTGGCTACACCTTC
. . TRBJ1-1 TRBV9 CASSVTGTPNTEAFF TGTGCCAGCAGCGTAACTGGGACACCAAACACTGAAGCTTTCTTT
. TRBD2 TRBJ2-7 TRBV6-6 CASSYYLASGTYEQYF TGTGCCAGCAGTTACTACCTAGCTAGCGGGACGTACGAGCAGTACTTC
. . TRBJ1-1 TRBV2 CASGRGANTEAFF TGTGCCAGCGGGAGGGGAGCAAACACTGAAGCTTTCTTT
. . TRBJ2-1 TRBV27 CASSPRGSSYNEQFF TGTGCCAGCAGTCCTCGGGGGAGCTCCTACAATGAGCAGTTCTTC
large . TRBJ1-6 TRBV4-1 CASSQDWRIPSPLHF TGCGCCAGCAGCCAAGATTGGCGGATCCCTTCACCCCTCCACTTT
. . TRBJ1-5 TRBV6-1 CASSEEGTQPQHF TGTGCCAGCAGTGAGGAGGGGACTCAGCCCCAGCATTTT
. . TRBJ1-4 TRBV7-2 CASSLAFGDEKLFF TGTGCCAGCAGCTTAGCGTTCGGGGATGAAAAACTGTTTTTT
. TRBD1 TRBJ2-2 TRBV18 CASSPTKTGVTGELFF TGTGCCAGCTCGCCAACCAAGACAGGGGTCACCGGGGAGCTGTTTTTT
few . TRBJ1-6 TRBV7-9 CASSLQTSNSPLHF TGTGCCAGCAGCTTACAGACTTCTAATTCACCCCTCCACTTT
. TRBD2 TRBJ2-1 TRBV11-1 CASTRRGRGGYNEQFF TGTGCCAGCACCAGGCGTGGGCGGGGGGGATACAATGAGCAGTTCTTC